A selection of T cell receptor beta chains follows, all from one sample in a study of CD4 T cells in relation to SARS-CoV-2 and coronaviruses. No antigen is known for these receptors. Clones were sequenced by immunoSEQ multiplex PCR, and TCRdb holds only the in-frame ones, with some missing. The sample holds more than 15,000 clones; roughly four fifths are singletons and the top ten take about 21%. The sample comprised CD4+ T cells from PBMCs, cultured in vitro. The receptors here all came from a human donor in good health. The CDR3 runs from the conserved cysteine through the conserved F or W. The D gene is left open where the match is weak. The size entry is marked missing in some rows and otherwise reads once, few, many or a size class.

J gene	D gene	V gene	clone size	CDR3 DNA	CDR3 protein
TRBJ2-2	.	TRBV5-1	once	TGCGCCAGCAGCGAGAGGGAAGGGCACCTGGACACCGGGGAGCTGTTTTTT	CASSEREGHLDTGELFF
TRBJ2-3	TRBD2	TRBV3-1/TRBV3-2	.	TGTGCCAGCAGCTGGACTAGCGGGGTATATACGCAGTATTTT	CASSWTSGVYTQYF
TRBJ2-3	.	TRBV20-1	.	TGCAGTGCTATCCACACAGATACGCAGTATTTT	CSAIHTDTQYF
TRBJ1-3	.	TRBV4-1	.	TGCGCCAGCAGCCAAGACAACCTGCGCGCCGTTGGTGGAAACACCATATATTTT	CASSQDNLRAVGGNTIYF
TRBJ2-3	.	TRBV7-2	.	TGTGCCAGCAGCTTAGGATCGGACAGACATACGCAGTATTTT	CASSLGSDRHTQYF
TRBJ2-7	.	TRBV7-9	.	TGTGCCAGCAGCTTAGGGGACCTGAGGGAGTACTTC	CASSLGDLREYF
TRBJ1-4	.	TRBV25-1	.	TGTGCCAGCAGTGAAGACACTTGGGGGACTAATGAAAAACTGTTTTTT	CASSEDTWGTNEKLFF
TRBJ2-1	.	TRBV5-1	.	TGCGCCAGCAGGAGGGGGGCGGGCAATGAGCAGTTCTTC	CASRRGAGNEQFF
TRBJ2-2	.	TRBV6-2/TRBV6-3	few	TGTGCCAGCAGCGGAACACTAGTCGGGGAGCTGTTTTTT	CASSGTLVGELFF
TRBJ2-7	TRBD1	TRBV6-5	.	TGTGCCAGCAGTCAGGACAGGGAAGCCGTCTACGAGCAGTACTTC	CASSQDREAVYEQYF
TRBJ1-1	.	TRBV6-5	few	TGTGCCAGCAGTTACGCCGTAGGTGCTGAAGCTTTCTTT	CASSYAVGAEAFF
TRBJ1-1	.	TRBV18	.	TGTGCCAGCTCTTTTAGTCGCCGTGAAGCTTTCTTT	CASSFSRREAFF
TRBJ2-1	TRBD1	TRBV5-1	.	TGCGCCAGCAGGTCAGCAACCGGGACAGGGGGAAATGAGCAGTTCTTC	CASRSATGTGGNEQFF
TRBJ2-2	.	TRBV2	few	TGTGCCAGCAGTGAAAGGGACCGTAGCACCGGGGAGCTGTTTTTT	CASSERDRSTGELFF